Presented here are 31 T cell receptor beta chains from one specimen sequenced in a study of shared T cell receptors in the human thymus. The method was immunoSEQ multiplex PCR; TCRdb's version includes in-frame clones alone and lacks a portion of them. The sample has hundreds of thousands of clones, 70% to 90% seen once. Separately, the same data were catalogued under a study of human thymus T cells.

The specimen was thymocytes. The receptors here all came from a boy under two years old with a congenital heart defect.

This chain joins TRBV29-1 and TRBJ2-3; D call uncertain. Deletions cut 4 bases from V and 2 bases from J, with 4 bases between. The CDR3 contains 11 residues. Germline values: CDR1 SQVTM, CDR2 ANQGSEA. CDR3 region: CSVAHTDTQYF. The CDR3 nucleotides read TGCAGCGTTGCCCACACAGATACGCAGTATTTT.

V and J are TRBV5-4 and TRBJ2-7; TRBD2 is a possible D gene (6 bases). With 0 bases removed from V and 3 bases from J, the gap between germline ends came to 19 bases. The CDR3 is 17 residues long. CDR1 and CDR2 from the germline V gene are SGHNT and YYREEE (reference sequence). CDR3 sequence reads: CASSLAGGVLVGYEQYF. In nucleotides, the CDR3 is TGTGCCAGCAGCTTGGCCGGAGGGGTACTCGTGGGCTACGAGCAGTACTTC.

The chain combines TRBV2 with TRBJ2-7; perhaps TRBD1 as D (5 bases). From germline, CDR1 is SNHLY and CDR2 FYNNEI. The V end was cut by 5 bases, the J end by 0 bases, with 8 bases between. The CDR3 covers 13 residues. The CDR3 is CASSPDTSYEQYF. For the CDR3, the DNA is TGTGCCAGCAGTCCGGACACCTCCTACGAGCAGTACTTC.

The rearrangement uses TRBV28 and TRBJ1-1; D perhaps matches TRBD1 (6 bases). The V gene's germline CDR1 is MDHEN and CDR2 SYDVKM. This CDR3 has 11 amino acids. Trimming left V 9 bases short and J 14 bases short, with 19 bases between. The CDR3 region is CARGGARGIFF. CDR3 DNA: TGTGCCAGGGGGGGGGCGCGGGGTATCTTCTTT.

In nucleotides, the CDR3 is TGTGCCAGCAGCTTAGACGGGAGCCCCTCCTACAATGAGCAGTTCTTC. Translation gives CASSLDGSPSYNEQFF. This chain links TRBV11-2 with TRBJ2-1; D is possibly TRBD2 (6 bases). The CDR3 loop spans 16 amino acids. CDR1 is SGHAT, CDR2 FQNNGV, per germline. Between the trimmed V and J ends, which lost 0 bases and 0 bases, there was a span of 9 bases.

The chain is built from TRBV5-1 and TRBJ1-2; D remains unclear. The CDR3 totals 13 residues. V lost 4 bases to trimming and J lost 1 base, with 8 bases between them. Germline V gene lookup returns CDR1 SGHRS and CDR2 YFSETQ. The CDR3 DNA reads TGCGCCAGCAGCCGAGGGATTAACTATGGCTACACCTTC. Translation: CASSRGINYGYTF.

The J gene is TRBJ1-1, the V gene TRBV5-1; D might be TRBD1 (6 bases). Germline V lookup: CDR1 SGHRS, CDR2 YFSETQ. Trimming stripped 3 bases from V and 6 bases from J, with 9 bases between. The CDR3 runs to 12 residues. Here the CDR3 DNA reads TGCGCCAGCAGCTCCAACAGGGCTGAAGCTTTCTTT. It specifies CASSSNRAEAFF.

As for this clone: No DNA is shown, since the ends of the CDR3 on it are uncertain; the CDR3 is the one TCRdb lists. The rearrangement joins TRBV21-1 to TRBJ1-1; the tabulated D call, TRBD1, remains unverified against the DNA. TRBV21-1 has pseudogene status. Counting both end residues, the CDR3 totals 16 amino acids. The CDR3 loop is CASSWGQGNEDTEAFF.

This chain connects TRBV27 to TRBJ2-7; D remains unclear. Germline V gene data show CDR1 as MNHEY and CDR2 as SMNVEV (reference sequence). The CDR3 contains 18 residues. The germline V and J ends were trimmed by 3 bases and 3 bases, with 24 bases remaining between them. This chain's CDR3 is CASSFSPFPFGASYEQYF. Here the CDR3 DNA reads TGTGCCAGCAGTTTTAGCCCTTTCCCTTTCGGAGCCAGCTACGAGCAGTACTTC.

The J gene is TRBJ2-5, the V gene TRBV28, with a possible D match to TRBD1 (6 bases). Trimming removed 6 bases from V and 3 bases from J, with 14 bases in between. The CDR3 is 14 amino acids. Germline V CDR1 and CDR2: MDHEN, SYDVKM. CDR3 region: CASRSNWTEETQYF. DNA for the CDR3: TGTGCCAGCAGATCCAACTGGACAGAAGAGACCCAGTACTTC.

V gene TRBV11-3 combines with J gene TRBJ1-1; 7 bases line up with TRBD1. J gave up 1 base and V 5 bases, and 10 bases lay outside the gene matches. Germline V lookup: CDR1 SGHNT, CDR2 YENEEA. The CDR3 totals 16 residues. The CDR3 DNA reads TGTGCCAGCAGCCCATGGGACAGACAGGAGAACACTGAAGCTTTCTTT. Translated, it gives CASSPWDRQENTEAFF.

This chain links TRBV5-5 with TRBJ1-3; 8 positions agree with TRBD1. The germline gives CDR1 SGHKS, CDR2 YYEKEE (reference sequence). There are 17 residues in the CDR3. Unmatched junction bases numbered 7, after V lost 2 bases and J lost 0 bases. DNA for the CDR3: TGTGCCAGCAGCTTTGCGGACAGGGCGTACTCTGGAAACACCATATATTTT. This translates into CASSFADRAYSGNTIYF. The full variable domain, rest sourced from reference TRBV5-5 and TRBJ1-3, is DAGVTQSPTHLIKTRGQQVTLRCSPISGHKSVSWYQQVLGQGPQFIFQYYEKEERGRGNFPDRFSARQFPNYSSELNVNALLLGDSALYLCASSFADRAYSGNTIYFGEGSWLTVV.

The gene calls are TRBV21-1 and TRBJ2-7; the table gives TRBD2 as D, unverified against the DNA. TRBV21-1 corresponds to a pseudogene. The CDR3 extends over 15 amino acids. CDR3 residues: CASSNSGGKSYEQYF. CDR3 coding DNA: TGTGCCAGCAGCAATAGTGGGGGGAAATCATACGAGCAGTACTTC.

This chain links TRBV27 with TRBJ2-7, with 8 bases identical to TRBD1. The CDR3 covers 12 residues. After removal of 5 bases from V and 4 bases from J, the junction contained 1 base not matched to a gene. Germline CDR1 MNHEY, CDR2 SMNVEV (reference sequence). CDR3 nucleotide sequence: TGTGCCAGCAGTCGACAGGGGTACGAGCAGTACTTC. Residues: CASSRQGYEQYF.

The chain carries TRBV7-9 and TRBJ2-7; 15 nucleotides agree with TRBD2. V lost 1 base, J lost 0 bases, and 4 bases stayed unmatched. The CDR3 spans 18 residues. The germline V gene encodes CDR1 SEHNR and CDR2 FQNEAQ (reference sequence). CDR3 coding DNA: TGTGCCAGCAGCTTAGGGGGACTAGCGGGAGGCCTCTCCTACGAGCAGTACTTC. Amino acids: CASSLGGLAGGLSYEQYF.

J is TRBJ1-4 and V is TRBV9; 9 positions agree with TRBD1. This CDR3 is 15 amino acids long. Looked up from germline, CDR1 is SGDLS and CDR2 is YYNGEE. J gave up 7 bases and V 0 bases, and 4 bases lay outside the gene matches. The CDR3 loop reads CASSVAGTGFEKLFF. CDR3 nucleotide sequence: TGTGCCAGCAGCGTAGCAGGGACAGGGTTTGAAAAACTGTTTTTT.

V gene TRBV25-1 combines with J gene TRBJ2-3, with 8 bases that match TRBD2. J was trimmed by 1 base and V by 9 bases; bases with no gene match: 9. This CDR3 contains 15 residues. Germline CDR1 MGHDK, CDR2 SYGVNS. The DNA for the CDR3 is TGTGCCAGGGAGCGGGGGCGGGGGGGCACAGATACGCAGTATTTT. Its protein product is CARERGRGGTDTQYF. Complete variable domain (other parts from reference TRBV25-1 and TRBJ2-3): EADIYQTPRYLVIGTGKKITLECSQTMGHDKMYWYQQDPGMELHLIHYSYGVNSTEKGDLSSESTVSRIRTEHFPLTLESARPSHTSQYLCARERGRGGTDTQYFGPGTRLTVL.

J is TRBJ2-3 and V is TRBV19; 12 positions agree with TRBD2. After removal of 5 bases from V and 0 bases from J, the junction contained 3 bases not matched to a gene. CDR1 is LNHDA and CDR2 is SQIVND in the germline V gene (reference sequence). The CDR3 spans 16 residues. The CDR3 loop is CASSPGTSGSTDTQYF. The CDR3 DNA follows: TGTGCCAGTAGTCCCGGGACTAGCGGGAGCACAGATACGCAGTATTTT.

The chain carries TRBV9 and TRBJ2-4; possible D gene TRBD2, 5 bases. This CDR3 is built from 17 residues. Trimming cost V 0 bases and J 1 base, with 14 bases left between them. Germline CDR1 SGDLS, CDR2 YYNGEE. CDR3 in DNA: TGTGCCAGCAGCGTAGAGGAAGGCGGGCAGGCCAAAAACATTCAGTACTTC. Residues: CASSVEEGGQAKNIQYF.

This sequence joins TRBV15 and TRBJ2-3, with 8 bases aligning to TRBD2. Germline CDR1 and CDR2: LNHNV and YYDKDF (reference sequence). V lost 1 base to trimming and J lost 5 bases; unmatched junction nucleotides: 8. The CDR3 sequence is 16 residues long. For the CDR3, the DNA is TGTGCCACCAGCAGAGGGACGGGAGGGAGTGAAGATACGCAGTATTTT. Encoded protein: CATSRGTGGSEDTQYF.

This chain connects TRBV11-2 to TRBJ2-1; TRBD1 might be the D (6 bases). CDR3 length: 15 amino acids. Germline values: CDR1 SGHAT, CDR2 FQNNGV. Between the trimmed V and J ends, which lost 3 bases and 3 bases, there was a span of 12 bases. This CDR3 reads CASSLGASNYNEQFF. The CDR3 DNA follows: TGTGCCAGCAGCTTGGGGGCATCGAACTACAATGAGCAGTTCTTC.

The CDR3 reads CASSSEGLAGDVYEQYF. DNA for the CDR3: TGTGCCAGCAGCTCCGAAGGACTAGCGGGAGACGTCTACGAGCAGTACTTC. This chain connects TRBV5-6 to TRBJ2-7; 13 bases align to TRBD2. With 3 bases clipped from V and 3 bases from J, the junction kept 9 bases outside the gene matches. Germline V lookup: CDR1 SGHDT, CDR2 YYEEEE. CDR3 length equals 17 residues.

The chain is built from TRBV19 and TRBJ2-1; TRBD2 matches 12 bases. Looked up from germline, CDR1 is LNHDA and CDR2 is SQIVND (reference sequence). This CDR3 has 19 amino acids. The V gene end was trimmed by 6 bases and the J gene end by 0 bases; junction bases not matched to a gene: 12. CDR3 bases: TGTGCCAGTAGCCCCCCGGGACTAGCGGGCGGGAGCTCCTACAATGAGCAGTTCTTC. This codes for CASSPPGLAGGSSYNEQFF.

The chain combines TRBV5-1 with TRBJ2-5; 7 positions match TRBD1. This CDR3 is built from 16 residues. After removal of 3 bases from V and 5 bases from J, the junction contained 13 bases not matched to a gene. Germline lookup yields CDR1 SGHRS and CDR2 YFSETQ. CDR3 coding DNA: TGCGCCAGCAGCTCCTCCTCCGGGACAGAAGTGGAGACCCAGTACTTC. Its protein is CASSSSSGTEVETQYF. The full variable domain, completed using reference TRBV5-1 and TRBJ2-5, is KAGVTQTPRYLIKTRGQQVTLSCSPISGHRSVSWYQQTPGQGLQFLFEYFSETQRNKGNFPGRFSGRQFSNSRSEMNVSTLELGDSALYLCASSSSSGTEVETQYFGPGTRLLVL.

The V gene is TRBV4-3, the J gene TRBJ2-3; TRBD2 matches at 10 bases. CDR3 length: 18 residues. With V trimmed by 0 bases and J by 3 bases, 9 bases remained unmatched. Germline values: CDR1 LGHNA, CDR2 YSLEER. This CDR3 reads CASSQEGLAGEMTDTQYF. The CDR3 coding sequence is TGCGCCAGCAGCCAAGAAGGGCTAGCGGGAGAGATGACAGATACGCAGTATTTT.

The rearrangement joins TRBV6-1 to TRBJ2-7; 7 bases fit TRBD2. This CDR3 has 16 residues. Trimming cost V 2 bases and J 2 bases; bases outside gene matches: 9. CDR1 and CDR2 (germline): MNHNS, SASEGT. This chain's CDR3 is CASSELRGTFPYEQYF. CDR3 nucleotide sequence: TGTGCCAGCAGTGAATTGCGGGGGACTTTCCCCTACGAGCAGTACTTC.

This clone was seen just once. The rearrangement links TRBV5-1 to TRBJ2-1; 7 nucleotides match TRBD1. J was trimmed by 7 bases and V by 0 bases; bases with no gene match: 10. The CDR3 length is 16 residues. The germline V gene has CDR1 SGHRS and CDR2 YFSETQ. The CDR3 region is CASSLVRTGRSNEQFF. CDR3 DNA: TGCGCCAGCAGCTTGGTCCGGACAGGTAGGTCGAATGAGCAGTTCTTC.

This clone was found once. The chain employs TRBV11-3 and TRBJ2-7; 12 bases fit TRBD2. With 5 bases clipped from V and 5 bases from J, the junction kept 10 bases outside the gene matches. The CDR3 contains 16 residues. The germline V gene has CDR1 SGHNT and CDR2 YENEEA. The CDR3 here is CASSLITSGRTHEQYF. CDR3 bases: TGTGCCAGCAGCCTCATTACTAGCGGGAGGACGCACGAGCAGTACTTC. Looking up the rest from reference TRBV11-3 and TRBJ2-7 gives the full variable domain: EAGVVQSPRYKIIEKKQPVAFWCNPISGHNTLYWYLQNLGQGPELLIRYENEEAVDDSQLPKDRFSAERLKGVDSTLKIQPAELGDSAVYLCASSLITSGRTHEQYFGPGTRLTVT.

The chain recombines TRBV9 with TRBJ1-2; D might be TRBD1 (5 bases). The germline V gene has CDR1 SGDLS and CDR2 YYNGEE. V lost 3 bases and J 0 bases, leaving 12 bases between the germline ends. The CDR3 has 15 amino acids. The CDR3 bases are TGTGCCAGCAGCGCAGCGCGGGGGGCTAACTATGGCTACACCTTC. Translated, it gives CASSAARGANYGYTF.

Points on this clone: Other DNA sequences from this sample encode an identical CDR3 as well. The V call is TRBV18, the J call TRBJ1-1, with 12 nucleotides matching TRBD1. CDR1 KGHSH and CDR2 LQKENI come from the germline V gene. The CDR3 contains 16 residues. Trimming cost V 3 bases and J 5 bases; bases outside gene matches: 7. CDR3 in DNA: TGTGCCAGCTCACCTCCGGGACAGGGGGCACGGACTGAAGCTTTCTTT. Its translation is CASSPPGQGARTEAFF.

Regarding this clone: Other DNA sequences from this sample encode an identical CDR3 as well. The chain carries TRBV5-8 and TRBJ1-1, with D possibly matching TRBD1 (5 bases). With 1 base removed from V and 4 bases from J, the gap between germline ends came to 5 bases. The CDR3 is made up of 12 amino acids. CDR1 is SGHTS and CDR2 is YDEGEE in the germline V gene. The CDR3 region is CASSLRGTEAFF. The DNA of the CDR3 is TGTGCCAGCAGCTTGAGGGGCACTGAAGCTTTCTTT.